A single sample is the source of the 28 T cell receptor beta chains below, sequenced in a study of T cells after yellow fever vaccination. TCRdb independently ran MiXCR on the 5' RACE reads; one entry per CDR3 protein. The table includes some 250,000 distinct CDR3 sequences, approximately 3.5% detected once. The specimen comprised PBMCs, sampled 15 days after the yellow fever booster vaccination. These receptor sequences come from a man between 18 and 29 years old who received the YFV17D yellow fever vaccine.

This clonotype was found many times. The J gene is TRBJ1-1, the V gene TRBV24-1; no definite D call. The CDR3 sequence is 13 residues long. CDR1 is KGHDR and CDR2 is SFDVKD in the germline V gene. V lost 7 bases and J 2 bases, leaving 10 bases between the germline ends. The CDR3 nucleotides are TGTGCCACCAGGGACGACCAAAACACTGAAGCTTTCTTT. Translation: CATRDDQNTEAFF.

This clonotype was seen ten or more times. The chain is built from TRBV12-3 or TRBV12-4 and TRBJ1-2; D is unclear. This CDR3 is 12 amino acids long. The ends were cut back, 5 bases at V and 5 bases at J, with 9 bases in the middle. CDR3 region: CASSGSGYGYTF. The CDR3 nucleotides are TGTGCCAGCAGTGGGTCCGGGTATGGCTACACCTTC.

This clonotype was seen repeatedly, ten times or more. J is TRBJ2-5 and V is TRBV20-1; D is unclear. There are 14 residues in the CDR3. Germline V CDR1 and CDR2: DFQATT, SNEGSKA (reference sequence). The V and J ends lost 3 bases and 7 bases respectively, with 18 bases between them. The CDR3, as DNA: TGCAGTGCTAGTCGGGCGGAAATCACTGGGACCCAGTACTTC. Its translation: CSASRAEITGTQYF.

There are many counts of this clonotype. V and J are TRBV5-1 and TRBJ2-2; 11 nucleotides line up with TRBD1. V trimming: 7 bases; J trimming: 4 bases; junction bases outside the gene matches: 3. This CDR3 contains 14 residues. Germline values: CDR1 SGHRS, CDR2 YFSETQ. CDR3 amino acids: CASGTGGSTGELFF. The CDR3 bases are TGCGCCAGCGGGACAGGGGGATCCACCGGGGAGCTGTTTTTT.

This clonotype came up many times. V gene TRBV4-2 combines with J gene TRBJ2-2, with 12 bases identical to TRBD2. J lost 1 base, V lost 4 bases, and 7 bases had no gene match. Germline CDR1 reads LGHNA; CDR2 reads YNFKEQ. This CDR3 region has 18 residues. CDR3 residues: CASSRGLAGSVNTGELFF. The CDR3 region has the DNA TGTGCCAGCAGCCGAGGACTAGCGGGGAGTGTGAACACCGGGGAGCTGTTTTTT.

In its sample, this clonotype was seen many times. The chain recombines TRBV27 with TRBJ1-2; 8 bases align to TRBD1. V dropped 5 bases and J dropped 4; count of bases not matched to a gene: 9. Germline CDR1 MNHEY, CDR2 SMNVEV (reference sequence). This CDR3 region has 15 residues. The CDR3 DNA reads TGTGCCAGCAGTCCCGGGACAGGTTTCCTCTATGGCTACACCTTC. Protein product: CASSPGTGFLYGYTF.

This clonotype was counted many times. The rearrangement uses TRBV24-1 and TRBJ2-1, with TRBD1 identical over 9 bases. The CDR3 contains 15 residues. Trimming removed 6 bases from V and 11 bases from J; junction bases left unmatched: 13. In germline, CDR1 is KGHDR, CDR2 SFDVKD. This chain's CDR3 is CATSPRDRATKQQFF. The CDR3 DNA is TGTGCCACCAGTCCGAGGGACAGGGCCACGAAACAGCAGTTCTTC.

The chain couples TRBV3-1 to TRBJ2-5; 7 positions match TRBD2. CDR1 is LGHDT and CDR2 is YNNKEL in the germline V gene (reference sequence). The ends lost 0 bases at V and 3 bases at J; junction bases unmatched: 7. The CDR3 extends over 16 amino acids. The CDR3 DNA sequence: TGTGCCAGCAGCCAAGAGGGAGGGCTGTATGAAGAGACCCAGTACTTC. This translates into CASSQEGGLYEETQYF.

The table lists this clonotype with many counts. J is TRBJ1-5 and V is TRBV6-2 or TRBV6-3; D gene unclear. This CDR3 comprises 13 residues. Germline V gene lookup returns CDR1 MNHEY and CDR2 SVGEGT. Trimming removed 2 bases from V and 3 bases from J, with 5 bases in between. CDR3 nucleotide sequence: TGTGCCAGCAGTTACGAGTCCAATCAGCCCCAGCATTTT. Its translation: CASSYESNQPQHF.

This clonotype was recorded at least ten times. The chain joins TRBV19 to TRBJ2-7; D possibly uses TRBD1 or TRBD2 (5 bases each). V was shortened by 5 bases and J by 0 bases, with 11 bases between the two germline ends. The CDR3 covers 14 residues. CDR1 is LNHDA and CDR2 is SQIVND in the germline V gene (reference sequence). CDR3 coding DNA: TGTGCCAGTAGTGGGGACGGTGCCTCCTACGAGCAGTACTTC. It encodes CASSGDGASYEQYF.

The sample holds many counts of this clonotype. The V gene is TRBV4-3, the J gene TRBJ2-1; 7 bases map to TRBD1. Germline CDR1 reads LGHNA; CDR2 reads YSLEER. The CDR3 extends over 20 amino acids. V trimming: 4 bases; J trimming: 4 bases; junction bases outside the gene matches: 22. CDR3 DNA sequence: TGCGCCAGCAGCCCCGATCGAGACAGGGTCCTCGTTCGGGTTTACAATGAGCAGTTCTTC. Protein product: CASSPDRDRVLVRVYNEQFF.

This clonotype was seen many times. The rearrangement links TRBV30 to TRBJ1-2; TRBD1 matches at 7 bases. The V gene end was trimmed by 2 bases and the J gene end by 6 bases; junction bases not matched to a gene: 9. The CDR3 consists of 14 residues. Germline V lookup: CDR1 GTSNPN, CDR2 SVGIG (reference sequence). The CDR3 reads CAWSRVRQGHGYTF. CDR3 bases: TGTGCCTGGAGTAGGGTTCGACAGGGCCATGGCTACACCTTC. Filled out from reference TRBV30 and TRBJ1-2, the complete variable domain reads SQTIHQWPATLVQPVGSPLSLECTVEGTSNPNLYWYRQAAGRGLQLLFYSVGIGQISSEVPQNLSASRPQDRQFILSSKKLLLSDSGFYLCAWSRVRQGHGYTFGSGTRLTVV.

In this sample, this clonotype turned up many times. The chain joins TRBV7-9 to TRBJ2-6; tentatively, D is TRBD1 (5 bases). V was trimmed by 6 bases and J by 0 bases, leaving 9 bases between them. The CDR3 contains 15 residues. CDR1 is SEHNR, CDR2 FQNEAQ, per germline (reference sequence). The CDR3 is CASSYTGSGANVLTF. For the CDR3, the DNA is TGTGCCAGCAGTTACACAGGCTCTGGGGCCAACGTCCTGACTTTC.

Many counts were recorded for this clonotype. This rearrangement joins TRBV5-5 to TRBJ1-1; TRBD1 aligns across 8 bases. The germline CDR1 and CDR2 sequences are SGHKS and YYEKEE (reference sequence). The CDR3 length is 17 residues. Trimming removed 0 bases from V and 0 bases from J; junction bases left unmatched: 7. The CDR3 loop reads CASSLVRSTGVNTEAFF. DNA of the CDR3: TGTGCCAGCAGCTTGGTTCGATCGACAGGGGTGAACACTGAAGCTTTCTTT.

The rearrangement uses TRBV7-2 and TRBJ2-5; D remains unclear. Trimming removed 3 bases from V and 1 base from J, with 15 bases in between. Germline CDR1 is SGHTA and CDR2 is FQGNSA. This CDR3 is 16 amino acids long. The CDR3 DNA sequence: TGTGCCAGCAGCTTCAATGGGTTATGGGCCCAAGAGACCCAGTACTTC. Translating gives CASSFNGLWAQETQYF.

This clonotype occurred many times. The chain recombines TRBV9 with TRBJ1-1; D remains ambiguous. Germline loops: CDR1 SGDLS, CDR2 YYNGEE. Trimming stripped 0 bases from V and 8 bases from J, with 11 bases between. CDR3 length: 13 amino acids. The DNA of the CDR3 is TGTGCCAGCAGCGTAGGAAGTATAGGAGAAGCTTTCTTT. It yields the protein CASSVGSIGEAFF.

This clonotype came up many times. J is TRBJ2-3 and V is TRBV7-3; no clear D. CDR1 is SGHTA, CDR2 FQGTGA, per germline. There are 13 residues in the CDR3. Trimming left V 4 bases short and J 5 bases short, with 10 bases between. This chain's CDR3 is CASSSGPIDTQYF. The CDR3 DNA sequence: TGTGCCAGCAGCTCCGGACCCATAGATACGCAGTATTTT.

This clonotype was counted at least ten times. This chain links TRBV12-3 or TRBV12-4 with TRBJ2-4; D gene unclear. This CDR3 spans 12 amino acids. Trimming removed 6 bases from V and 9 bases from J, with 12 bases in between. The CDR3 DNA reads TGTGCCAGCAGCTTGCTCCGGATCATTCAGTACTTC. Protein product: CASSLLRIIQYF.

This clonotype showed up many times. This sequence joins TRBV5-1 and TRBJ1-2; D gene uncertain. V was pared by 5 bases and J by 6 bases, with 17 bases between. The germline V gene encodes CDR1 SGHRS and CDR2 YFSETQ. CDR3 size: 14 residues. The CDR3 region has the DNA TGCGCCAGCAGTCGTGAGAGCTTAGGGAATGGCTACACCTTC. Translation: CASSRESLGNGYTF. The full variable domain, its missing parts supplied by reference TRBV5-1 and TRBJ1-2, is KAGVTQTPRYLIKTRGQQVTLSCSPISGHRSVSWYQQTPGQGLQFLFEYFSETQRNKGNFPGRFSGRQFSNSRSEMNVSTLELGDSALYLCASSRESLGNGYTFGSGTRLTVV.

This clonotype has only a few counts. J is TRBJ2-1 and V is TRBV20-1; D gene ambiguous. Germline CDR1 is DFQATT and CDR2 is SNEGSKA (reference sequence). V dropped 5 bases and J dropped 5 bases, with 10 bases sitting between them. This CDR3 contains 12 residues. CDR3: CSASGPHNEQFF. CDR3 in DNA: TGCAGTGCTTCCGGACCTCACAATGAGCAGTTCTTC.

There are many counts of this clonotype. DNA of the CDR3: TGTGCCAGTAGTGCCACAGGGATCACCTACGAGCAGTACTTC. Protein: CASSATGITYEQYF. The V and J genes are TRBV19 and TRBJ2-7; the D gene is possibly TRBD1 (6 bases). Germline V CDR1 and CDR2: LNHDA, SQIVND (reference sequence). Trimming removed 5 bases at V and 2 bases at J, with 13 bases between. This CDR3 is built from 14 residues.

This clonotype appeared many times. The chain carries TRBV9 and TRBJ2-3, with 7 bases aligning to TRBD1. The trim removed 4 bases at V and 0 bases at J, leaving 5 bases unmatched. The CDR3 runs 15 residues. The germline V gene has CDR1 SGDLS and CDR2 YYNGEE. CDR3 DNA sequence: TGTGCCAGCAGCTCCCGGACAGGAAGCACAGATACGCAGTATTTT. Encoded protein: CASSSRTGSTDTQYF.

This clonotype was counted ten times or more. The genes are TRBV10-3 and TRBJ2-5; D unclear. Germline CDR1 ENHRY, CDR2 SYGVKD. The V gene lost 3 bases and the J gene lost 5 bases, with 4 bases spanning the gap. This CDR3 region has 11 residues. The CDR3 sequence: CAISDLETQYF. CDR3 nucleotide sequence: TGTGCCATCAGTGATCTCGAGACCCAGTACTTC.

This clonotype came up many times. The CDR3 sequence: CASSLKGTAEVNEQFF. CDR3 nucleotides: TGTGCCAGCAGCTTAAAGGGGACTGCAGAGGTTAATGAGCAGTTCTTC. The V gene is TRBV7-3, the J gene TRBJ2-1; perhaps TRBD2 as D (6 bases). The CDR3 loop spans 16 amino acids. CDR1 and CDR2 from the germline V gene are SGHTA and FQGTGA. Deletions cut 1 base from V and 7 bases from J, with 17 bases between.

The rearrangement links TRBV5-4 to TRBJ2-5; weak D call: TRBD1 (5 bases). Per the germline V gene, CDR1 is SGHNT and CDR2 is YYREEE (reference sequence). V shed 0 bases and J shed 1 base, with 13 bases lying between them. The CDR3 is 16 residues long. CDR3 in amino acids: CASSLDRPAIQETQYF. The CDR3 nucleotides are TGTGCCAGCAGCTTGGACAGGCCGGCTATCCAAGAGACCCAGTACTTC.

This clonotype showed up many times. J is TRBJ1-4 and V is TRBV18, with D tentatively TRBD1 (5 bases). Germline-derived CDR1 and CDR2 are KGHSH and LQKENI. The CDR3 spans 13 residues. Between the trimmed V and J ends, which lost 4 bases and 12 bases, there was a span of 15 bases. The CDR3 nucleotides read TGTGCCAGCTCACGGGGGACGGCCGCCCAACTGTTTTTT. It codes for CASSRGTAAQLFF.

This clonotype was counted many times. The V call is TRBV7-2, the J call TRBJ1-5, with unresolved D. CDR3 length: 13 amino acids. CDR1 is SGHTA, CDR2 FQGNSA, per germline. Between the trimmed V and J ends, which lost 3 bases and 5 bases, there was a span of 8 bases. CDR3 loop: CASSFSMDQPQHF. The CDR3 DNA reads TGTGCCAGCAGCTTTAGTATGGATCAGCCCCAGCATTTT.

The table lists this clonotype with many counts. The V and J genes are TRBV29-1 and TRBJ1-1; D is possibly TRBD1 (5 bases). Per the germline V gene, CDR1 is SQVTM and CDR2 is ANQGSEA. The CDR3 covers 14 residues. V was clipped by 1 base and J by 0 bases, with 9 bases between them. CDR3 in amino acids: CSVEVYRLNTEAFF. As DNA, the CDR3 is TGCAGCGTTGAAGTCTACAGGTTGAACACTGAAGCTTTCTTT.